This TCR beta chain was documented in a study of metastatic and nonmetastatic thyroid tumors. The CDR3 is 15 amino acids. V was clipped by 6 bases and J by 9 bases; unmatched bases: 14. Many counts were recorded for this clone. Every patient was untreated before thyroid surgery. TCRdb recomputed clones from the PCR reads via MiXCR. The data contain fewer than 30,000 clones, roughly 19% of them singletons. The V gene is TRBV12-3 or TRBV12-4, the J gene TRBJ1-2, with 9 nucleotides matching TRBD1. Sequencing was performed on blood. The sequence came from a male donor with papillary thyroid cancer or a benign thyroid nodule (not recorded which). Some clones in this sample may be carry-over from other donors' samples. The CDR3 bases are TGTGCCAGCAGCCCAGCCGGGACAGGGTCCGGCAGCTACACCTTC. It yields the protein CASSPAGTGSGSYTF.